This TCR beta chain was recorded in a study of shared clonotypes between healthy human individuals. Findings of the study overall: When compared with the clonotypes that were shared by all four sorted-subset donors, the non-shared clonotypes turned out to have lower generation probabilities.

Comments on this clone: Its antigen is undetermined.

TCRdb keeps only in-frame clones here, not all; method: immunoSEQ multiplex PCR. The table has approximately 1,500,000 clones, roughly 95% seen once. It was into CD45RA+ naive and CD45RA-negative memory subsets that the CD4+ cells were split. Unmatched junction bases numbered 9, after V lost 5 bases and J lost 4 bases. The CDR3 runs to 15 residues. CDR1 and CDR2 from the germline V gene are SGHRS and YFSETQ. The J gene is TRBJ1-2, the V gene TRBV5-1, with 9 bases fitting TRBD1. The sample comprised naive CD4+ T cells sorted from blood. The subset: CD45RA+ positively selected. The TCR comes from a man aged 25-45 years in good health. In nucleotides, the CDR3 is TGCGCCAGCAGTCATGGACAGGGGTTTGGCTATGGCTACACCTTC. This gives the protein CASSHGQGFGYGYTF.